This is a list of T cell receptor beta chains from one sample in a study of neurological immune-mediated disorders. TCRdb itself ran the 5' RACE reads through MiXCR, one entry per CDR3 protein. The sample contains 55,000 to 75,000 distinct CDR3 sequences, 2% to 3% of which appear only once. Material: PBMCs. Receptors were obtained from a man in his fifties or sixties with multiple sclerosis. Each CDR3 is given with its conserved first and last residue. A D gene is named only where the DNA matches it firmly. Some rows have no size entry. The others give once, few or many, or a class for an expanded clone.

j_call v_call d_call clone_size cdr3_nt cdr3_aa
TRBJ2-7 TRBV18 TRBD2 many TGTGCCAGCGGCGGGGGGGGAAGCTTTTACGAGCAGTACTTC CASGGGGSFYEQYF
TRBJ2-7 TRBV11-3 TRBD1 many TGTGCCAGCAGAAAGCATCCCGGGACAGGGGAGGACGAGCAGTACTTC CASRKHPGTGEDEQYF
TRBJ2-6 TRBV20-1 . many TGCAGTGCTAGTCCCTCGGGGTCTGGGGCCAACGTCCTGACTTTC CSASPSGSGANVLTF
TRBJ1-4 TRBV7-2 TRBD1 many TGTGCCAGCAGCTCCCGGACAGGGGTTGGGGAAAAACTGTTTTTT CASSSRTGVGEKLFF
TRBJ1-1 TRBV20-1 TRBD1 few TGCAGTGCTAGACTACTGACAGGGGGCGAAGCTTTCTTT CSARLLTGGEAFF
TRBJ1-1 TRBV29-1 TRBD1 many TGCAGCGTTGCCCCACAGGGGGTGAACACTGAAGCTTTCTTT CSVAPQGVNTEAFF
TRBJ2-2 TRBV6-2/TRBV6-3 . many TGTGCCAGCAGTGACACCTCGGACACCGGGGAGCTGTTTTTT CASSDTSDTGELFF
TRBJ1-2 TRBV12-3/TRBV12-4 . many TGTGCCAGCAGTTTAAGAGGGAAAGCTAACTATGGCTACACCTTC CASSLRGKANYGYTF
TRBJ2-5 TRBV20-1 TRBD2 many TGCAGTGCTCGTCGACTAGCGGAAGAGACCCAGTACTTC CSARRLAEETQYF
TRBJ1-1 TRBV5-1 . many TGCGCCAGCAGCTTTAGTCAAGGCACTGAAGCTTTCTTT CASSFSQGTEAFF
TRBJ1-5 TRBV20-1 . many TGCAGTGCTAGGAGGTCAGGGGTTTTCCCCCGCGATCAGCCCCAGCATTTT CSARRSGVFPRDQPQHF
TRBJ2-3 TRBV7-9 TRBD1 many TGTGCCAGCAGCTTGGGAACAGGGGGCTCCACAGATACGCAGTATTTT CASSLGTGGSTDTQYF
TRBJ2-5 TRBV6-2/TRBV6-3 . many TGTGCCAGCAGCAAACGGGCAGGGTCAAGAGAGACCCAGTACTTC CASSKRAGSRETQYF
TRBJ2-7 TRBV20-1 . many TGCAGTGCTAGGACGGGGGGCTCGTACGAGCAGTACTTC CSARTGGSYEQYF
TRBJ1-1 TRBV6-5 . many TGTGCCAGCAGTTACTCGTTCCCGAACACTGAAGCTTTCTTT CASSYSFPNTEAFF
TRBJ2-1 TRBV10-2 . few TGCGCCAGCAACGACGACTACAATGAGCAGTTCTTC CASNDDYNEQFF
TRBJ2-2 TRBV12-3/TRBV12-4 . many TGTGCCAGCAGTTCTGGAGGGTTAACCGGGGAGCTGTTTTTT CASSSGGLTGELFF
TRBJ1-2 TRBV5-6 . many TGTGCCAGCAGCGAGAGAGACAGAACTTTTCAAGGCTACACCTTC CASSERDRTFQGYTF
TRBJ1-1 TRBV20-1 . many TGCAGTGCCCACCCATGGGGTAAACCTGAAGCTTTCTTT CSAHPWGKPEAFF
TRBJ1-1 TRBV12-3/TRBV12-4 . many TGTGCCAGCAGTTTCGAATTCGGCACTGAAGCTTTCTTT CASSFEFGTEAFF
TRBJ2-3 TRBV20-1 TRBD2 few TGCAGTGCCAGGTCCGGGGGGGTAAGCGTCCCTACGCAGTATTTT CSARSGGVSVPTQYF
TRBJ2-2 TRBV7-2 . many TGTGCCAGCAGCTTTGGCTGGCCCGGGGAGCTGTTTTTT CASSFGWPGELFF
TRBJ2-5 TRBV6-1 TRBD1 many TGTGCCAGCAGTTCCAGGGGGCGGGAGACCCAGTACTTC CASSSRGRETQYF
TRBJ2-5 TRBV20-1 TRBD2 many TGCAGTGCTACCAAAGCGGGAGCAGGAGAGACCCAGTACTTC CSATKAGAGETQYF
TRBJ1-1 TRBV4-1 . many TGCGCCAGCATTGACGAGAACACTGAAGCTTTCTTT CASIDENTEAFF
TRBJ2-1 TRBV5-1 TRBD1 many TGCGCCAGCAGCCCAGGACAGGTAGCAGATGAGCAGTTCTTC CASSPGQVADEQFF
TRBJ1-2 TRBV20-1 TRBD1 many TGCAGTGCTAGTGGGGGACAGGGGATCGACTATGGCTACACCTTC CSASGGQGIDYGYTF
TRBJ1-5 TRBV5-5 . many TGTGCCAGCAGCCAAGATTCAGGGCCGCCCCAGCATTTT CASSQDSGPPQHF
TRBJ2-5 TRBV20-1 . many TGCAGTGCTAGAGTTGGGCAAGAGACCCAGTACTTC CSARVGQETQYF
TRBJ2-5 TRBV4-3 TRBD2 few TGCGCCAGCAGCCAGACCGGGACTAGCCAAGAGACCCAGTACTTC CASSQTGTSQETQYF
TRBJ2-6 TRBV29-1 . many TGCAGCGTTGGTAGGGTAGGGGCCAACGTCCTGACTTTC CSVGRVGANVLTF
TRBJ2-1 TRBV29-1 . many TGCAGCGTTGAAGGAAGGCAGCCGAGCGATGAGCAGTTCTTC CSVEGRQPSDEQFF
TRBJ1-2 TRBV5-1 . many TGCGCCAGCGGCACTGGGACCGGTCATGGCTACACCTTC CASGTGTGHGYTF
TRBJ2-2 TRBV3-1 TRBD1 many TGTGCCAGCAGCCAAGTCCGGGACAGGGGCCCGCGGTTCACCGGGGAGCTGTTTTTT CASSQVRDRGPRFTGELFF
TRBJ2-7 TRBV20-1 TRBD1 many TGCAGTGCCCACGGGACAGGGGAATTGGTCTACGAGCAGTACTTC CSAHGTGELVYEQYF
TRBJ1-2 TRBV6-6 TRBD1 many TGTGCCAGCAGCAAACGACAGGGACCTAACTATGGCTACACCTTC CASSKRQGPNYGYTF
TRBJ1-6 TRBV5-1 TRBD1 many TGCGCCAGCAGCCCTACAGGGGGCTCTTCACCCCTCCACTTT CASSPTGGSSPLHF
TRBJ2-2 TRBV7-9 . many TGTGCCAGCAGCCCCCCGCCCACCGGGGAGCTGTTTTTT CASSPPPTGELFF
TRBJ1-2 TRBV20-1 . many TGCAGTGCTGACCACAGGGAAGGCTACACCTTC CSADHREGYTF
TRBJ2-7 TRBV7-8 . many TGTGCCAGCAGCCGAAACAGGGGGGGCGAGCAGTACTTC CASSRNRGGEQYF
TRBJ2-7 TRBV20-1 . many TGCAGTGCTAGTAGGGGGGCCCCCGGCGAGCAGTACTTC CSASRGAPGEQYF
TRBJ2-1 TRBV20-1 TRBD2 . TGCAGTGCTAGAGACGTAGCGGGGTCTTACAATGAGCAGTTCTTC CSARDVAGSYNEQFF
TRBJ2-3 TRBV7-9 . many TGTGCCAGCAGGTCCGACAGCCGCACAGATACGCAGTATTTT CASRSDSRTDTQYF
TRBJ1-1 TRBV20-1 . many TGCAGTGCTAGTTTCGGGGGGAGGAACACTGAAGCTTTCTTT CSASFGGRNTEAFF
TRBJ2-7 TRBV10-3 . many TGTGCCATCAGTGAGAGTCAGGACAGTACCTACGAGCAGTACTTC CAISESQDSTYEQYF
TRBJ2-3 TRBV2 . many TGTGCCAGCAGGACGGGGGCGCACACAGATACGCAGTATTTT CASRTGAHTDTQYF
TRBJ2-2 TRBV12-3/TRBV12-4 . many TGTGCCAGCAGTTTAACCGGTAGCAGGGAGCTGTTTTTT CASSLTGSRELFF
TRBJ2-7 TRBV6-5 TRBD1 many TGTGCCAGCAGTTACGAAATCTTCAGGGGGCACTACGAGCAGTACTTC CASSYEIFRGHYEQYF
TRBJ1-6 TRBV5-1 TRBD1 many TGCGCCAGCAGCTTCGGACAGGGGGCTAGTTCACCCCTCCACTTT CASSFGQGASSPLHF
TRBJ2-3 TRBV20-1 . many TGCAGTGCTAGAGTGGTGGGTTTAGGGCATCTCACAGATACGCAGTATTTT CSARVVGLGHLTDTQYF
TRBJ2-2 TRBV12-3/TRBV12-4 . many TGTGCCAGCAGACGGAATAGCGTTCCCGGGGAGCTGTTTTTT CASRRNSVPGELFF
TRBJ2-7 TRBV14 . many TGTGCCAGCAGTCCTTCTTACAACGCCTACGAGCAGTACTTC CASSPSYNAYEQYF
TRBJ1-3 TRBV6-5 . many TGTGCCAGCAGCTCAGGCAGGGCAAGAGGAAACACCATATATTTT CASSSGRARGNTIYF
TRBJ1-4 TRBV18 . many TGTGCCAGCTCACCACCGGACAGCAGCTATAATGAAAAACTGTTTTTT CASSPPDSSYNEKLFF
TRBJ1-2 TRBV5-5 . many TGTGCCAGCAGCCTTGACAGTTCCTATGGCTACACCTTC CASSLDSSYGYTF
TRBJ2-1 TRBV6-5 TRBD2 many TGTGCCAGCAGTTACAGGGCGGGAGGCTCCTACAATGAGCAGTTCTTC CASSYRAGGSYNEQFF
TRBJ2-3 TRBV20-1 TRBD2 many TGCAGTGCTCCCAGCGGGGGGGCAGGAGATACGCAGTATTTT CSAPSGGAGDTQYF
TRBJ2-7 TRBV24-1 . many TGTGCCACCAGAAGTCCAGGGACGCGGGAGCAGTACTTC CATRSPGTREQYF
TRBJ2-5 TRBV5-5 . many TGTGCCAGCAGGCAAGACCACCGGGGGGCGGAGACCCAGTACTTC CASRQDHRGAETQYF
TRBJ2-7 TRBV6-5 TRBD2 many TGTGCCAGCAGGGGGACTACCTACGAGCAGTACTTC CASRGTTYEQYF